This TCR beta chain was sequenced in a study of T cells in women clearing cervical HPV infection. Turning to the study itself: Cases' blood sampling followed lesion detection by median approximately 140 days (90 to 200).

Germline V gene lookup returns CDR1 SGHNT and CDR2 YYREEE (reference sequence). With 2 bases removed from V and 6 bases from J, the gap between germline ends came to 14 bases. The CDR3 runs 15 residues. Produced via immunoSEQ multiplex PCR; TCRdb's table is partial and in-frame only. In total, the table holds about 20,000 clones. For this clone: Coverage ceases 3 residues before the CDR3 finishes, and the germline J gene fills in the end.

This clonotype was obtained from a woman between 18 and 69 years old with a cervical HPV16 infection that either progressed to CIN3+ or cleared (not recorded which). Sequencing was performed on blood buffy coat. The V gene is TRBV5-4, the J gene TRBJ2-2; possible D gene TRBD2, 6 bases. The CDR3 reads CASSFFDLAAGELFF. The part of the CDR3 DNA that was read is TGTGCCAGCAGCTTTTTCGACTTAGCGGCCGGGGAG.